The 12 T cell receptor beta chains given below trace back to one sample, sequenced in a study of blood T cell repertoires in COVID-19. Clones were read by immunoSEQ multiplex PCR, and TCRdb kept only the in-frame ones, dropping some. Among about 160,000 clones listed, approximately 87% were seen once. Sequenced input: PBMCs or T cells enriched from blood (not recorded which). These receptors were obtained from a woman aged 45 to 65 who had recovered from COVID-19.

This rearrangement joins TRBV21-1 to TRBJ2-5; the D call TRBD1 from the table was never checked on the DNA. TRBV21-1 is recorded as a pseudogene. The CDR3 runs 19 residues. CDR3 bases: TGTGCCAGCAGCAAAGACCGACAGGGGGCGGTTATGTTGCAGGAGACCCAGTACTTC. Protein sequence: CASSKDRQGAVMLQETQYF.

This clone was counted a few times. The chain is built from TRBV25-1 and TRBJ1-1, with D unresolved. The length of the CDR3 is 12 residues. The germline gives CDR1 MGHDK, CDR2 SYGVNS. Trimming left V 3 bases short and J 7 bases short, with 9 bases between. The CDR3 is CASSDPGGEAFF. CDR3 coding DNA: TGTGCCAGCAGTGACCCCGGTGGTGAAGCTTTCTTT.

This chain uses TRBV9 with TRBJ2-1, with 8 bases matching TRBD2. Trimming removed 1 base from V and 5 bases from J; junction bases left unmatched: 8. Germline lookup yields CDR1 SGDLS and CDR2 YYNGEE. There are 16 residues in the CDR3. The CDR3 here is CASSVSGGGLDNEQFF. DNA for the CDR3: TGTGCCAGCAGCGTATCCGGGGGGGGCCTGGACAATGAGCAGTTCTTC.

This chain uses TRBV6-5 with TRBJ1-2, with 7 bases fitting TRBD1. The trim removed 7 bases at V and 2 bases at J, leaving 4 bases unmatched. The CDR3 sequence is 13 residues long. Germline V lookup: CDR1 MNHEY, CDR2 SVGAGI. CDR3 nucleotides: TGTGCCAGCACGAGGGGACAGAACTATGGCTACACCTTC. Translated, it gives CASTRGQNYGYTF.

V gene TRBV6-1 combines with J gene TRBJ2-7; perhaps TRBD2 as D (7 bases). This CDR3 has 17 amino acids. The V end lost 2 bases, the J end lost 4 bases, and 21 bases lay between the germline ends. From germline, CDR1 is MNHNS and CDR2 SASEGT. The CDR3, as DNA: TGTGCCAGCAGTGAATTAGGGGGAGGGTGGCCTAGTTACGAGCAGTACTTC. Amino acid sequence: CASSELGGGWPSYEQYF.

This clone was observed once. The chain links TRBV7-8 to TRBJ2-7, with D possibly matching TRBD2 (5 bases). This CDR3 comprises 15 residues. Per the germline V gene, CDR1 is SGHVS and CDR2 is FQNEAQ. V lost 1 base, J lost 1 base, and 11 bases lay in between. The CDR3 sequence is CASSLGGPNSYEQYF. In nucleotides, the CDR3 is TGTGCCAGCAGCTTAGGCGGGCCCAATTCCTACGAGCAGTACTTC.

The chain has TRBV27 and TRBJ2-5, with 12 bases that match TRBD2. Germline-derived CDR1 and CDR2 are MNHEY and SMNVEV (reference sequence). V lost 2 bases to trimming and J lost 0 bases; unmatched junction nucleotides: 4. This CDR3 is built from 17 residues. The CDR3 nucleotides are TGTGCCAGCAGTTTAGCCCCTAGCGGGGGGGACCAAGAGACCCAGTACTTC. The encoded protein is CASSLAPSGGDQETQYF.

The chain is built from TRBV18 and TRBJ2-4; the D gene is possibly TRBD2 (6 bases). V was cut by 6 bases and J by 0 bases, with 6 bases left in between. Germline CDR1 is KGHSH and CDR2 is LQKENI. This CDR3 is 13 amino acids long. The CDR3 protein is CASSGGAKNIQYF. The CDR3 coding sequence is TGTGCCAGCTCGGGGGGAGCCAAAAACATTCAGTACTTC.

This chain connects TRBV6-5 to TRBJ2-3; D not certain. From germline, CDR1 is MNHEY and CDR2 SVGAGI. The CDR3 covers 16 residues. The ends were cut back, 2 bases at V and 0 bases at J, with 12 bases in the middle. This CDR3 is CASSYVSRRSTDTQYF. The CDR3 nucleotides read TGTGCCAGCAGTTACGTCTCACGGAGAAGCACAGATACGCAGTATTTT.

The V call is TRBV19, the J call TRBJ1-2; 7 bases agree with TRBD1. V shed 0 bases, J shed 0 bases, and the junction held 7 bases outside the gene matches. Germline-derived CDR1 and CDR2 are LNHDA and SQIVND (reference sequence). This CDR3 contains 17 residues. CDR3 in amino acids: CASSIDMRGPPNYGYTF. The DNA for the CDR3 is TGTGCCAGTAGTATAGATATGAGGGGGCCCCCTAACTATGGCTACACCTTC.

The chain is built from TRBV25-1 and TRBJ1-2, with D possibly being TRBD1 (6 bases). This CDR3 comprises 14 residues. The germline gives CDR1 MGHDK, CDR2 SYGVNS. Trimming took off 6 bases at V and 4 bases at J, with 15 bases between the two ends. CDR3 DNA sequence: TGTGCCAGCAGCCCTGGGGGCGGATCCTATGGCTACACCTTC. Translated, it gives CASSPGGGSYGYTF.

The chain combines TRBV21-1 with TRBJ1-1. TRBV21-1 corresponds to a pseudogene. The CDR3 contains 15 residues. CDR3 DNA sequence: TGTGCCAGCAGCACGAGAGGGCAGAAGAACACTGAAGCTTTCTTT. Residues: CASSTRGQKNTEAFF.